This T cell receptor (beta chain) was observed in a study of identical twins (dated by TCRdb to the mid-2010s). General notes on the study: The study deep-sequenced TCR alpha and beta repertoires from monozygotic twins, unrelated adults of various ages and cord blood to test whether fetal clonotypes persist. Replicate twin experiments were performed at different times using different library preparation protocols to rule out contamination.

Every donor was a healthy Caucasian. Three pairs of female monozygotic twins, all aged about 18 to 29 years, made up the twin cohort. CD4+ and CD8+ T cell populations were isolated with positive isolation kits from Invitrogen. This clonotype was found a few times. No antigen is known for it. No qualities accompany the bases; no much larger clone lies one base away. V drops 0 bases and J drops 3 bases, leaving 9 bases in between. The cysteine opens and the phenylalanine closes a CDR3 of 15 amino acids. The entry retains the CDR3 DNA only, 45 bases that are in frame from base 1. Taken from the germline V gene (reference sequence), the CDR1 and CDR2 loops are LGHDT and YNNKEL. Receptor amplification or capture employed 5' RACE. The listed sequencing device is Illumina HiSeq 2000. Template switching introduced a universal primer binding site; the final cDNA contained a unique molecular identifier, enabling accurate counting of TCR cDNA molecules. Specific primers in the conserved constant-segment region were used to synthesize first-strand cDNA for the TCR alpha and beta chains. Each cDNA library was double barcoded, with a SMART-Mk sample barcode plus Illumina barcodes, to control for contamination. TruSeq adapter sequences along with Illumina sample barcodes were introduced in two successive PCR steps. TCR alpha and beta cDNA libraries were sequenced on the Illumina HiSeq platform with custom primers. The original pipeline was this. Raw reads were processed with MiGEC to extract unique molecular identifiers, and MiXCR was used to determine CDR3 positions. Recombination models were inferred per individual with the repgenHMM and IGoR tools using an EM algorithm. The tcR package in R was used for shared clonotype analysis, with sharing normalized by the product of cloneset sizes. Out-of-frame nonproductive sequences were analyzed to study raw recombination free of thymic and clonal selection effects. TCRdb ran its own pipeline on the public reads, namely fastp trimming at Q25 and MiXCR clone calling, and kept in-frame beta chains. One record per CDR3 amino acid sequence lists the most common genes and DNA. The V and J calls and clone size are TCRdb's, not the authors'. The sample table shows fewer than 250,000 distinct CDR3 sequences, and more than 15% are seen once. Of the sample, less than 45% falls within the top ten clones.

The paper's findings and limits, for the study overall: Recombination models systematically underestimated out-of-frame TCR alpha sharing in monozygotic twins but agreed with sharing between unrelated individuals. Compared with coincidental sharing between unrelated individuals, an excess of low generation-probability sequences was observed among out-of-frame TCR alpha sequences shared between twins. Fewer insertions were carried by abundant cord blood beta clonotypes; a weaker similar trend was observed in young adult naive repertoires, while no such trend was observed in memory repertoires. Conclusions relied on cross-sectional statistical analysis, since the same donors could not be followed over many years. Excess twin sharing in beta out-of-frame sequences was weaker because fewer shared sequences lowered the signal-to-noise ratio. Invariant T cells such as MAIT and iNKT could partly confound zero-insertion analyses, although diverse VJ usage argued against such confounding for most clonotypes.

Separately, the same data were catalogued under a study of T cells expressing NK-cell markers. As that second study puts it: About eight donors provided sorted CD3+CD56+NKG2C+, CD3+CD56+NKG2C- and CD3+CD56-NKG2C+ T-cell subsets, whose TCR beta-chain repertoires were profiled. Among the eight sequenced donors, only one was HCMV-seronegative, while the other seven were HCMV-seropositive. To restrict sorting to alphabetaTCR-expressing T cells, an anti-gammadeltaTCR antibody was added in several experiments. In a handful of donors, the dominant CD3+CD56+NKG2C+ clonotypes were among the top 10 CD8+ clonotypes and accounted for about 1.0-7.5% of CD8+ T cells. Those dominant clonotypes were again the most abundant among CD3+CD56-NKG2C+ cells in several donors, at roughly 25-65%. Whether the expanded NKG2C-expressing T cell clones were specific for HCMV antigens was left unclear. Randomly selected healthy volunteers, three men and five women, were used as the eight sequenced donors. To determine HCMV serostatus, a commercial ELISA kit was used to detect HCMV-specific IgG in serum. MIGEC was used to demultiplex reads and group the reads by UMI, and MiTCR was used to assemble and quantify clonotypes. To remove erroneous sequences, TCR cDNA sequences were retained only when supported by two or more reads. The tcR package was used for downstream repertoire analysis, with clonotypes matched between fractions based on CDR3 nucleotide sequence plus V segment. VDJmatch was used to annotate antigen specificity against VDJdb, with one amino acid substitution in CDR3 permitted.

The sequenced material came from CD8+ T cells sorted from blood. The origin of this receptor is a woman aged 18-30 years in good health. The chain joins TRBV3-1 to TRBJ1-3; the D gene is perhaps TRBD1, from 5 matching bases. The DNA sequence follows: TGTGCCAGCAGCCAAGACTGGGGCGATGGAAACACCATATATTTT. Translation gives CASSQDWGDGNTIYF. The CDR3, completed at both ends by the reference TRBV3-1 and TRBJ1-3 genes, gives the full variable domain DTAVSQTPKYLVTQMGNDKSIKCEQNLGHDTMYWYKQDSKKFLKIMFSYNNKELIINETVPNRFSPKSPDKAHLNLHINSLELGDSAVYFCASSQDWGDGNTIYFGEGSWLTVV.